This T cell receptor beta chain was sequenced in a study of T cell responses to AZD1222 COVID-19 vaccine. As regards this clone: Its antigen is still unknown.

Findings and caveats of the study: Increased Spike-specific TCR breadth and depth were observed after two AZD1222 doses. Unmutated variant regions reportedly attract nearly half of all spike-specific TCRs. It should be noted that donors were predominantly white British and more often female, and clonal diversity was possibly underestimated.

Second-dose intervals of approximately 4 or approximately 12 weeks were pooled. From germline, CDR1 is LGHDT and CDR2 YNNKEL (reference sequence). The CDR3 runs to 15 residues. Trimming pared 3 bases from V and 10 bases from J, leaving 16 bases between. Repertoires were generated with immunoSEQ multiplex PCR, while TCRdb's copy carries only in-frame clones and drops some. The table lists approximately 140,000 clones, around 90% of them singletons. Sample: peripheral blood, taken 28 days after the second AZD1222 dose. This chain connects TRBV3-1 (or the pseudogene TRBV3-2) to TRBJ1-6; D ambiguous. The receptor was derived from an adult who received the AZD1222 COVID-19 vaccine. CDR3 sequence (DNA): TGTGCCAGCAGCCAGCCACGGGTTTTGGGGTCACCCCTCCACTTT. The encoded protein is CASSQPRVLGSPLHF.